The rows below give T cell receptor beta chains drawn from one sample of a study of identical twins. TCRdb re-derived calls from the 5' RACE reads in MiXCR, one entry per CDR3 protein. The data show 650,000 to 750,000 distinct CDR3 sequences, approximately 21% seen once. Separately, the same data were catalogued under a study of T cells expressing NK-cell markers.

Material for sequencing was PBMCs. The receptors shown here come from a woman aged 18 to 35 in good health. Each CDR3 is given with its conserved first and last residue. The D gene is left open where the match is weak. Clone size appears in some rows only: once, few, many, or a class for an expanded clone.

v_call: TRBV5-1
clone_size: -
d_call: -
j_call: TRBJ2-7
cdr3_nt: TGCGCCAGCAGCCCCACACAGGGTAAAGGCGAGCAGTACTTC
cdr3_aa: CASSPTQGKGEQYF

v_call: TRBV6-1
clone_size: few
d_call: -
j_call: TRBJ2-3
cdr3_nt: TGTGCCAGCAGTGTAATGAATGAAGATACGCAGTATTTT
cdr3_aa: CASSVMNEDTQYF

v_call: TRBV29-1
clone_size: many
d_call: -
j_call: TRBJ2-5
cdr3_nt: TGCAGCGTTGAGCCTGGCCCTCAAGAGACCCAGTACTTC
cdr3_aa: CSVEPGPQETQYF

v_call: TRBV11-2
clone_size: few
d_call: TRBD2
j_call: TRBJ2-1
cdr3_nt: TGTGCCAGCAGCTTAGAGAGGCTAGCGGGGTACAATGAGCAGTTCTTC
cdr3_aa: CASSLERLAGYNEQFF

v_call: TRBV7-3
clone_size: -
d_call: -
j_call: TRBJ1-2
cdr3_nt: TGTGCCAGCAGCTTAATGGCCAGGGTGGGAGGCTACACCTTC
cdr3_aa: CASSLMARVGGYTF

v_call: TRBV7-9
clone_size: -
d_call: TRBD2
j_call: TRBJ2-1
cdr3_nt: TGTGCCAGCAGCTTTCTAGCGGTGAACAATGAGCAGTTCTTC
cdr3_aa: CASSFLAVNNEQFF

v_call: TRBV12-3/TRBV12-4
clone_size: -
d_call: -
j_call: TRBJ1-2
cdr3_nt: TGTGCCAGCACCTGGGCCCTCGCAGGCTATGGCTACACCTTC
cdr3_aa: CASTWALAGYGYTF

v_call: TRBV20-1
clone_size: -
d_call: -
j_call: TRBJ1-1
cdr3_nt: TGCAGTGCGACTGACACTGAACGAATAATTAACACTGAAGCTTTCTTT
cdr3_aa: CSATDTERIINTEAFF

v_call: TRBV7-2
clone_size: few
d_call: -
j_call: TRBJ2-1
cdr3_nt: TGTGCCAGCAGCTCCCGACAGGCCCGGTCCTACAATGAGCAGTTCTTC
cdr3_aa: CASSSRQARSYNEQFF

v_call: TRBV10-1
clone_size: many
d_call: TRBD1
j_call: TRBJ2-2
cdr3_nt: TGCGCCAGCAGTACCGGGACAGCGAACACCGGGGAGCTGTTTTTT
cdr3_aa: CASSTGTANTGELFF

v_call: TRBV7-9
clone_size: -
d_call: TRBD1
j_call: TRBJ2-7
cdr3_nt: TGTGCCAGCAGCCCCTTAGGACAGGGGGCCTACGAGCAGTACTTC
cdr3_aa: CASSPLGQGAYEQYF

v_call: TRBV12-3/TRBV12-4
clone_size: -
d_call: -
j_call: TRBJ2-3
cdr3_nt: TGTGCCAGCAGGCGAGACAGGACAGATACGCAGTATTTT
cdr3_aa: CASRRDRTDTQYF

v_call: TRBV29-1
clone_size: many
d_call: -
j_call: TRBJ2-5
cdr3_nt: TGCAGCGTTGACAGGGTGGGGGAGACCCAGTACTTC
cdr3_aa: CSVDRVGETQYF

v_call: TRBV15
clone_size: few
d_call: -
j_call: TRBJ2-1
cdr3_nt: TGTGCCACCAGCAGACAAACAGGGTTCAATGAGCAGTTCTTC
cdr3_aa: CATSRQTGFNEQFF

v_call: TRBV12-3/TRBV12-4
clone_size: -
d_call: -
j_call: TRBJ1-5
cdr3_nt: TGTGCCAGCCTAAATCGGGGGGCGAGACAGCCCCAGCATTTT
cdr3_aa: CASLNRGARQPQHF

v_call: TRBV7-9
clone_size: few
d_call: -
j_call: TRBJ1-2
cdr3_nt: TGTGCCAGCAGCCCCACCTATGGCTACACCTTC
cdr3_aa: CASSPTYGYTF

v_call: TRBV6-1
clone_size: few
d_call: -
j_call: TRBJ1-2
cdr3_nt: TGTGCCAGCAGTCAGGAAATACAGGGTAATGGCTACACCTTC
cdr3_aa: CASSQEIQGNGYTF

v_call: TRBV7-2
clone_size: few
d_call: -
j_call: TRBJ1-3
cdr3_nt: TGTGCCAGCAGCGGCTACAGGAGCTCTGGAAACACCATATATTTT
cdr3_aa: CASSGYRSSGNTIYF

v_call: TRBV29-1
clone_size: few
d_call: -
j_call: TRBJ2-3
cdr3_nt: TGCAGCGTTTTGGGGGGTTCTAGCACAGATACGCAGTATTTT
cdr3_aa: CSVLGGSSTDTQYF

v_call: TRBV29-1
clone_size: -
d_call: TRBD1
j_call: TRBJ1-4
cdr3_nt: TGCAGCGTCTCTCGTACAGGGGGCAATGAAAAACTGTTTTTT
cdr3_aa: CSVSRTGGNEKLFF

v_call: TRBV11-2
clone_size: many
d_call: -
j_call: TRBJ2-7
cdr3_nt: TGCGCCAGCAGCTTGAGCGACGAGCAGTACTTC
cdr3_aa: CASSLSDEQYF

v_call: TRBV6-1
clone_size: once
d_call: TRBD2
j_call: TRBJ2-3
cdr3_nt: TGTGCCAGCCGGGGTAGCGGGGGGAGCACAGATACGCAGTATTTT
cdr3_aa: CASRGSGGSTDTQYF

v_call: TRBV2
clone_size: many
d_call: -
j_call: TRBJ2-2
cdr3_nt: TGTGCCAGCAGTGAAATCGGGGAGGGGGAGCTGTTTTTT
cdr3_aa: CASSEIGEGELFF

v_call: TRBV6-5
clone_size: few
d_call: -
j_call: TRBJ2-2
cdr3_nt: TGTGCCAGCAGTTACGGACAGCCGAACACCGGGGAGCTGTTTTTT
cdr3_aa: CASSYGQPNTGELFF

v_call: TRBV20-1
clone_size: -
d_call: TRBD2
j_call: TRBJ2-7
cdr3_nt: TGCAGTGCCATACCACTAGCGGGAGACCACGAGCAGTACTTC
cdr3_aa: CSAIPLAGDHEQYF

v_call: TRBV7-2
clone_size: many
d_call: TRBD1
j_call: TRBJ2-3
cdr3_nt: TGTGCCAGCAGCCGATACAGGGGAGATACGCAGTATTTT
cdr3_aa: CASSRYRGDTQYF

v_call: TRBV12-3/TRBV12-4
clone_size: many
d_call: TRBD2
j_call: TRBJ2-3
cdr3_nt: TGTGCCAGCACCCTTCTAGCGGGGAGCACAGATACGCAGTATTTT
cdr3_aa: CASTLLAGSTDTQYF

v_call: TRBV10-3
clone_size: -
d_call: TRBD1
j_call: TRBJ2-3
cdr3_nt: TGTGCCATCAGTGAGTTAGGACAGGGAACAGATACGCAGTATTTT
cdr3_aa: CAISELGQGTDTQYF

v_call: TRBV5-5
clone_size: few
d_call: -
j_call: TRBJ2-3
cdr3_nt: TGTGCCAGCAGCTTGCCTCTTTGGAGGCCCGCAGATACGCAGTATTTT
cdr3_aa: CASSLPLWRPADTQYF

v_call: TRBV29-1
clone_size: -
d_call: -
j_call: TRBJ1-1
cdr3_nt: TGCAGCGTTGGCAGAATCCGGGGCCCGTCCACTGAAGCTTTCTTT
cdr3_aa: CSVGRIRGPSTEAFF

v_call: TRBV20-1
clone_size: many
d_call: -
j_call: TRBJ2-3
cdr3_nt: TGCAGTGTCCCGGACTCTGGCACAGATACGCAGTATTTT
cdr3_aa: CSVPDSGTDTQYF

v_call: TRBV11-3
clone_size: many
d_call: -
j_call: TRBJ1-6
cdr3_nt: TGTGCCAGCAGCCGTGCGTACGACAGAAATTCACCCCTCCACTTT
cdr3_aa: CASSRAYDRNSPLHF

v_call: TRBV15
clone_size: few
d_call: TRBD2
j_call: TRBJ2-3
cdr3_nt: TGTGCCACGGTCCCAGGGAGCGGGGGTAGCACAGATACGCAGTATTTT
cdr3_aa: CATVPGSGGSTDTQYF

v_call: TRBV27
clone_size: -
d_call: TRBD1
j_call: TRBJ2-2
cdr3_nt: TGTGCCAGCAGTGCCCTCCAGGGGGCTAAGCTGTTTTTT
cdr3_aa: CASSALQGAKLFF

v_call: TRBV20-1
clone_size: -
d_call: -
j_call: TRBJ1-2
cdr3_nt: TGCAGTGCTAGAGATCAACGGGATGGCTACACCTTC
cdr3_aa: CSARDQRDGYTF

v_call: TRBV5-8
clone_size: few
d_call: TRBD2
j_call: TRBJ2-7
cdr3_nt: TGTGCCAGCAGCCCGCGGGAGGAGCAGTACTTC
cdr3_aa: CASSPREEQYF

v_call: TRBV20-1
clone_size: -
d_call: TRBD2
j_call: TRBJ2-1
cdr3_nt: TGCAGTGCTAGTAAACCGGGACTAGCCTACAATGAGCAGTTCTTC
cdr3_aa: CSASKPGLAYNEQFF

v_call: TRBV15
clone_size: few
d_call: TRBD2
j_call: TRBJ2-3
cdr3_nt: TGTGCCACCAGCAGAGGGGGACTAGCAGGAGATACGCAGTATTTT
cdr3_aa: CATSRGGLAGDTQYF

v_call: TRBV9
clone_size: -
d_call: -
j_call: TRBJ2-7
cdr3_nt: TGTGCCAGCAGCGTAAGGGGGGACGGCGCGGCGTACGAGCAGTACTTC
cdr3_aa: CASSVRGDGAAYEQYF

v_call: TRBV6-1
clone_size: few
d_call: TRBD1
j_call: TRBJ2-1
cdr3_nt: TGTGCCAGCAGGCAACAGGGGGCCCATGAGCAGTTCTTC
cdr3_aa: CASRQQGAHEQFF